A selection of T cell receptor beta chains follows, all from one sample in a study of shared clonotypes between healthy human individuals. Sequenced by immunoSEQ multiplex PCR; TCRdb stores in-frame clones only, minus some. The sample shows some 1 million clones, roughly 80% of them seen only once. The sequencing input was memory CD4+ T cells sorted from blood. These receptors were collected from a man younger than 35 in good health. CDR3s leave out the opening cysteine and the closing phenylalanine or tryptophan.

j_call	v_call	cdr3_aa
TRBJ1-1	TRBV28	ASSPRSLRRNTEAF
TRBJ1-6	TRBV9	ASSVGPIGSPLH
TRBJ2-7	TRBV11-2	ASSPLTSGSSYEQY
TRBJ1-3	TRBV18	ASSPQSSGSGNTIY
TRBJ2-7	TRBV18	ASSPPGQGSYEQY
TRBJ2-7	TRBV20-1	SASEGQRQY
TRBJ2-3	TRBV6-5	GMGGHTDTQY
TRBJ2-3	TRBV7-8	ASSLSGGAGGTQY
TRBJ2-1	TRBV28	ASLGGGLYNEQF
TRBJ2-1	TRBV11-2	ASSFTAGGRDEQF
TRBJ2-3	TRBV7-2	AGSLAVGGPSTDTQY
TRBJ1-2	TRBV5-1	ASSTGFAGGYT
TRBJ2-7	TRBV7-9	ASSSRQGAYEQY
TRBJ2-4	TRBV29-1	SVGDRGLINIQY
TRBJ2-7	TRBV4-3	ASSQENRGVYEQY
TRBJ1-5	TRBV10-3	AISDPGGNQPQH
TRBJ1-3	TRBV5-1	ASSPGDREGNTIY
TRBJ2-3	TRBV5-1	ASSFETDTQY
TRBJ1-5	TRBV18	ASSPGRGNQPQH
TRBJ2-7	TRBV5-1	ASSLAPGPGYEQY
TRBJ2-7	TRBV6-5	ASSLRPQGYEQY
TRBJ1-1	TRBV18	ASSPTPGGSEAF
TRBJ1-4	TRBV27	ASRTGEREKLF
TRBJ2-3	TRBV7-2	ASSSRTSGSTDTQY
TRBJ2-1	TRBV5-1	ASSYDMTYNEQF